This entry features one T cell receptor (beta chain) sequence. Its antigen is undetermined. Relative to the germline gene, one junction end is altered; a read error may explain this. Using RNA template, CDR3s of TCR alpha and beta were amplified with iRepertoire arm-PCR. MiXCR was run by TCRdb on the multiplex PCR reads, yielding one entry per CDR3 protein. Among around 390,000 distinct CDR3 sequences, more than 35% were seen once, and the ten largest hold approximately 12%. These data come from a study of glioma-infiltrating T cells. Study-level background: Blood libraries targeted roughly 4.5- to 10-fold coverage of 1 million or so T cells. Study-wide results and limits: Patients with low tissue-blood divergence carried a signature set of shared blood CDR3 motifs.

CDR3 size: 15 residues. Germline CDR1 and CDR2: MNHNY and SVGAGI (reference sequence). The receptor was isolated from a human donor with low-grade glioma or glioblastoma, undergoing nonglioma brain surgery, or in good health (not recorded which). The sample consisted of glioma tissue, nonneoplastic brain tissue, or PBMCs (not recorded which). The chain joins TRBV6-6 to TRBJ1-5; 7 bases fit TRBD1. The CDR3 DNA reads as TGTGCCATCAGTGAGGAACAGGGGCTGGGCCAGCCCAAGCATTTT. It codes for CAISEEQGLGQPKHF.